This T cell receptor beta chain originates from a study of T cell responses to AZD1222 COVID-19 vaccine. Points from the study as a whole: Clonal diversity was possibly underestimated, and white British individuals and females predominated among donors. Repertoires were sampled only after the peak T cell response. Spike-spanning, vaccine-associated CD4 TCRs were dominant at 160-218 and 743-854.

Note on this clone: Its target is unknown.

Second-dose groups at about 4 or about 12 weeks were pooled. Unmatched junction bases numbered 2, after V lost 3 bases and J lost 7 bases. The CDR3 totals 13 residues. CDR1 is LNHDA, CDR2 SQIVND, per germline (reference sequence). TCRdb's copy holds only in-frame clones and misses some; the assay was immunoSEQ multiplex PCR. The profile shows more than 75,000 clones, under 95% of them singletons. The sequencing here drew on peripheral blood, taken 28 days after the second AZD1222 dose. The rearrangement links TRBV19 to TRBJ2-1; TRBD2 aligns across 8 bases. The receptor was isolated from an adult who received the AZD1222 COVID-19 vaccine. The CDR3 DNA reads TGTGCCAGTAGTATTTTAGCGGGGAATGAGCAGTTCTTC. It translates to CASSILAGNEQFF.